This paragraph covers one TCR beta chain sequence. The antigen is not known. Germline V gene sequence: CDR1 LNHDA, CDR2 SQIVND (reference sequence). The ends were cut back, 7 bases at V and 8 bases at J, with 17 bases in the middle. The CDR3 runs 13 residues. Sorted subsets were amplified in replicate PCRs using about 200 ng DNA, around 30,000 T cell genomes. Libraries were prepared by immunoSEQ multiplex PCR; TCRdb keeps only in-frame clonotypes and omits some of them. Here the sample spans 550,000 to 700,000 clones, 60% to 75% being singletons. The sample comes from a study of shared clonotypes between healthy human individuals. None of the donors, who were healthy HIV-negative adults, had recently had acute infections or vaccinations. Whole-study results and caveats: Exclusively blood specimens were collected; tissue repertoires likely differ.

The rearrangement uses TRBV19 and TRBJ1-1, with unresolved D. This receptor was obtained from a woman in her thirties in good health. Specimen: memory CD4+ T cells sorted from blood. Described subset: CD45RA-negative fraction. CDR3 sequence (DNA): TGTGCCAGTACCCCGACCGGGCTCGGGGAAGCTTTCTTT. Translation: CASTPTGLGEAFF. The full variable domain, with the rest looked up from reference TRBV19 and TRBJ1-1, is DGGITQSPKYLFRKEGQNVTLSCEQNLNHDAMYWYRQDPGQGLRLIYYSQIVNDFQKGDIAEGYSVSREKKESFPLTVTSAQKNPTAFYLCASTPTGLGEAFFGQGTRLTVV.